The next 12 T cell receptor beta chains were all read from a single sample in a study of T cell clones after liver transplantation. The table came from immunoSEQ multiplex PCR; TCRdb's copy has only in-frame clones and leaves some out. This sample has some 110,000 clones, with just over 90% found just once. The sequencing used CD4+ T cells from blood, collected 12 months after liver transplant. The receptors stem from a human patient who received a liver transplant. Some T cells may be supplied by the graft donor.

This clone was detected only a few times. The gene calls are TRBV15 and TRBJ1-1; TRBD1 is a possible D gene (5 bases). CDR3 length: 13 amino acids. Germline values: CDR1 LNHNV, CDR2 YYDKDF (reference sequence). Trimming took off 4 bases at V and 1 base at J, with 7 bases between the two ends. Here the CDR3 reads CATSTDRNTEAFF. The CDR3 DNA follows: TGTGCCACCAGCACCGACAGGAACACTGAAGCTTTCTTT. The full variable domain, its missing parts supplied by reference TRBV15 and TRBJ1-1, is DAMVIQNPRYQVTQFGKPVTLSCSQTLNHNVMYWYQQKSSQAPKLLFHYYDKDFNNEADTPDNFQSRRPNTSFCFLDIRSPGLGDTAMYLCATSTDRNTEAFFGQGTRLTVV.

The rearrangement joins TRBV7-2 to TRBJ2-1, with 10 nucleotides matching TRBD2. V gave up 6 bases and J gave up 8 bases; unmatched junction bases: 7. Germline lookup yields CDR1 SGHTA and CDR2 FQGNSA. The CDR3 is 14 amino acids. CDR3 sequence: CASSSSGRYHEQFF. The CDR3, as DNA: TGTGCCAGCAGTTCTAGCGGGAGATACCATGAGCAGTTCTTC.

The V gene is TRBV27, the J gene TRBJ1-2, with no clear D. The CDR3 is 12 amino acids. CDR1 and CDR2 (germline): MNHEY, SMNVEV (reference sequence). Trimming shortened V by 6 bases and J by 8 bases, and 13 bases separated the two germline ends. The CDR3 spells CASSLPGGGYTF. The CDR3 region has the DNA TGTGCCAGCAGCTTACCCGGAGGCGGCTACACCTTC.

The CDR3 DNA reads as TGTGCCAGTAGTTGGTGGGGGAGCAATCAGCCCCAGCATTTT. Translating gives CASSWWGSNQPQHF. The chain combines TRBV19 with TRBJ1-5; possible D gene TRBD1, 5 bases. The V end was cut by 5 bases, the J end by 1 base, with 9 bases between. The CDR3 is 14 amino acids. CDR1 and CDR2 from the germline V gene are LNHDA and SQIVND (reference sequence).

The chain combines TRBV5-6 with TRBJ1-5, with 7 bases that match TRBD1. The CDR3 loop spans 14 amino acids. Unmatched junction bases numbered 6, after V lost 4 bases and J lost 5 bases. Per germline, CDR1 SGHDT and CDR2 YYEEEE. The CDR3 DNA is TGTGCCAGCAGCATCCGACAGGGATATCAGCCCCAGCATTTT. Its protein product is CASSIRQGYQPQHF.

This chain links TRBV5-1 with TRBJ2-7; possibly TRBD1 for D (7 bases). This CDR3 spans 14 amino acids. CDR1 SGHRS and CDR2 YFSETQ come from the germline V gene. V gave up 3 bases and J gave up 1 base, with 11 bases separating them. The DNA for the CDR3 is TGCGCCAGCAGCTCGGAGGGGGCGTCCTACGAGCAGTACTTC. It yields the protein CASSSEGASYEQYF. Variable domain in full (rest from reference TRBV5-1 and TRBJ2-7): KAGVTQTPRYLIKTRGQQVTLSCSPISGHRSVSWYQQTPGQGLQFLFEYFSETQRNKGNFPGRFSGRQFSNSRSEMNVSTLELGDSALYLCASSSEGASYEQYFGPGTRLTVT.

This clone is a singleton in its sample. V and J are TRBV2 and TRBJ1-1; 11 bases agree with TRBD1. Germline CDR1 reads SNHLY; CDR2 reads FYNNEI. The CDR3 extends over 12 amino acids. The V gene end was trimmed by 4 bases and the J gene end by 12 bases; junction bases not matched to a gene: 4. The CDR3 DNA is TGTGCCAGCAGTGGGGACAGGGGGTTTACTTTCTTT. This sequence encodes CASSGDRGFTFF. Looking up the rest from reference TRBV2 and TRBJ1-1 gives the full variable domain: EPEVTQTPSHQVTQMGQEVILRCVPISNHLYFYWYRQILGQKVEFLVSFYNNEISEKSEIFDDQFSVERPDGSNFTLKIRSTKLEDSAMYFCASSGDRGFTFFGQGTRLTVV.

The count of this clone is one. The CDR3 reads CASSFPGTNYGYTF. The CDR3 DNA is TGTGCCAGTAGTTTCCCCGGGACTAACTATGGCTACACCTTC. The V and J genes are TRBV19 and TRBJ1-2; D uncertain. With 5 bases removed from V and 0 bases from J, the gap between germline ends came to 10 bases. Germline lookup yields CDR1 LNHDA and CDR2 SQIVND (reference sequence). The CDR3 is 14 residues long. The full variable domain, in which reference TRBV19 and TRBJ1-2 provide the parts outside the CDR3, is DGGITQSPKYLFRKEGQNVTLSCEQNLNHDAMYWYRQDPGQGLRLIYYSQIVNDFQKGDIAEGYSVSREKKESFPLTVTSAQKNPTAFYLCASSFPGTNYGYTFGSGTRLTVV.

This chain uses TRBV6-5 with TRBJ2-7, with D unclear. V shed 6 bases and J shed 4 bases, with 16 bases lying between them. Germline CDR1 is MNHEY and CDR2 is SVGAGI. The CDR3 sequence is 14 residues long. CDR3 sequence (DNA): TGTGCCAGCAGCCTCTCGGGTACGAGTTACGAGCAGTACTTC. Encoded protein: CASSLSGTSYEQYF.

J is TRBJ1-1 and V is TRBV6-1, with 7 bases matching TRBD1. The CDR3 sequence is 14 residues long. J lost 3 bases, V lost 3 bases, and 4 bases had no gene match. Germline V gene data show CDR1 as MNHNS and CDR2 as SASEGT. CDR3 DNA sequence: TGTGCCAGCAGTGACCAGGGACAGTACACTGAAGCTTTCTTT. Protein product: CASSDQGQYTEAFF.

This sequence joins TRBV27 and TRBJ2-1; either TRBD1 or TRBD2 may supply D (5 bases each). The CDR3 runs to 12 residues. The V gene's germline CDR1 is MNHEY and CDR2 SMNVEV (reference sequence). V shed 8 bases and J shed 3 bases, with 8 bases lying between them. In nucleotides, the CDR3 is TGTGCCAGCCGGGGCTACTACAATGAGCAGTTCTTC. Protein: CASRGYYNEQFF.

The chain has TRBV11-3 and TRBJ2-7; the match to TRBD1 covers 7 bases. Germline trimming cut 5 bases from V and 2 bases from J; bases unmatched to any gene: 6. CDR3 length: 14 residues. The germline CDR1 and CDR2 sequences are SGHNT and YENEEA. CDR3 nucleotide sequence: TGTGCCAGCAGCCGGGGACAGTGGGCCTACGAGCAGTACTTC. Residues: CASSRGQWAYEQYF.